These 2 T cell receptor beta chains came from one sample sequenced in a study of cytomegalovirus exposure and HLA in healthy donors. PCR involved 60 Vbeta and 13 Jbeta primers. This table comes from immunoSEQ multiplex PCR, and its TCRdb copy is limited to in-frame clones, with some not included. The sample carries 150,000 to 200,000 clones, around 75% recorded once. The specimen sequenced was PBMCs. The receptors come from a woman aged 25 to 39 in good health and CMV-seropositive.

This rearrangement joins TRBV4-1 to TRBJ1-1; D call uncertain. Trimming shortened V by 4 bases and J by 0 bases, and 12 bases separated the two germline ends. The CDR3 is made up of 15 amino acids. CDR1 is MGHRA and CDR2 is YSYEKL in the germline V gene. The CDR3 region has the DNA TGCGCCAGCAGCCTGAAAAAACAGATGAACACTGAAGCTTTCTTT. Its translation: CASSLKKQMNTEAFF.

J is TRBJ2-7 and V is TRBV6-5; 7 positions agree with TRBD1. The CDR3 runs to 15 residues. Losses at the gene ends were 6 bases for V and 2 bases for J; bases not matched to a gene: 10. Germline V lookup: CDR1 MNHEY, CDR2 SVGAGI. The CDR3 loop reads CASRDLGQVAYEQYF. CDR3 nucleotides: TGTGCCAGCAGGGATCTAGGACAGGTCGCCTACGAGCAGTACTTC.